This T cell receptor beta chain was retrieved from a study of T cells in Graves' hyperthyroidism and ophthalmopathy. Germline assignment: CDR1 SGHAT and CDR2 FQDESV (reference sequence). Trimming stripped 4 bases from V and 0 bases from J, with 12 bases between. This CDR3 is 15 amino acids long. From RNA transcripts, TCR beta CDR3 regions were amplified. Researchers ran a first-round RT-PCR on the TCR CDR3 using the HTBI primer set. From the multiplex PCR reads, TCRdb called clonotypes with MiXCR, one entry per CDR3 protein. The table lists about 530,000 distinct CDR3 sequences, roughly 15% of them singletons. This clonotype was detected many times. For ophthalmopathy patients, the Clinical Activity Score was at least 3 and the NOSPECS grade at least 4; duration was under 3 months. The diagnostic basis comprised clinical symptoms, serum thyroxine and TRAb, thyroid ultrasound and orbital computed tomography.

The sequenced sample consisted of blood. The chain recombines TRBV11-1 with TRBJ2-5, with D possibly called TRBD1 or TRBD2 (6 bases each). The clonotype comes from a woman aged 18-30 years with Graves' ophthalmopathy. The DNA for the CDR3 is TGTGCCAGCAGCTCGTCCGGGGGCCACCAAGAGACCCAGTACTTC. This codes for CASSSSGGHQETQYF.